By sample share, the clone carrying this TCR beta chain is medium-sized. The antigen is unknown. This beta chain is a stray sequence in a library constructed for alpha chains; its clone size is not meaningful. Germline V gene sequence: CDR1 LGHDT, CDR2 YNNKEL (reference sequence). This CDR3 region has 13 residues. V was clipped by 5 bases and J by 3 bases, with 10 bases between them. This record comes from a study of spatial heterogeneity in lung cancer. Turning to the study itself: Sequence detection consistently recorded a greater number of beta-chain than alpha-chain sequences. Correlation of TCR transcript counts in tumor regions with a T cell module score from matched bulk RNA-seq was strong.

TCRdb re-called the 5' RACE reads with MiXCR, one entry per CDR3 protein. Of about 6,800 distinct CDR3 sequences in the sample, about 13% were seen once. Time point given: sample taken at primary tumor resection. Samples were obtained from around 73 donors, all untreated early-stage non-small cell lung cancer patients. Unsorted whole RNA samples from tumor, nontumor lung or frozen PBMC were sequenced. Findings and caveats of the study: Tumors with more nonsynonymous mutations had more expanded intratumoral alpha and beta TCRs.

The source of this sequence is a male donor with early-stage non-small cell lung cancer. V usage is TRBV3-1 and J usage is TRBJ1-2; D is ambiguous. The specimen was lung tumor tissue, collected at surgery. In DNA form, the CDR3 reads TGTGCCAGCAGCGAACTTGACTACTATGGCTACACCTTC. It translates to CASSELDYYGYTF.